What follows describes a single TCR beta chain. Its antigen is unknown. A much more abundant neighbour one base away suggests this may be a read error. The data are from a study of tumor and adjacent non-tumor tissue in lung cancer. For the study at large: There were some 11 adenocarcinoma, a couple of squamous cell carcinoma and 1 small cell lung cancer cases. On average, productive TCRbeta reads reached 4 million to 5 million per sample. Study conclusions and caveats: Normal lung showed higher cumulative top 100 clone frequency than tumor.

RNA was extracted from bulk tissue without any cell sorting. A modified ARM-PCR protocol with three rounds of nested PCR amplified TCRbeta. TCRdb recomputed calls from the multiplex PCR reads with MiXCR, one row per CDR3 protein. The sample lists roughly 120,000 distinct CDR3 sequences; more than 70% were seen once. The sequenced material came from lung tumor tissue. This receptor was taken from a woman aged 60-75 years with non-small cell lung cancer.

CDR3 loop: CASTSQGYDYTF. The DNA for the CDR3 is TGTGCCAGCACCTCTCAGGGCTATGACTACACCTTC. The V and J genes are TRBV6-5 and TRBJ1-2, with D perhaps TRBD1 (5 bases). Per the germline V gene, CDR1 is MNHEY and CDR2 is SVGAGI. The CDR3 loop spans 12 amino acids.